A single sample gave rise to the 5 T cell receptor beta chains below, sequenced in a study of glioma-infiltrating T cells. Amplification of TCR alpha and beta CDR3 regions from RNA used iRepertoire nested multiplex PCR. TCRdb re-called the multiplex PCR reads through MiXCR, storing one row per CDR3 protein. This table holds approximately 130,000 distinct CDR3 sequences, under 25% found once. The sample taken for sequencing was glioma tissue, nonneoplastic brain tissue, or PBMCs (not recorded which). The source is a human donor with low-grade glioma or glioblastoma, undergoing nonglioma brain surgery, or in good health (not recorded which).

The sample holds many counts of this clonotype. The rearrangement links TRBV15 to TRBJ1-1, with unresolved D. V was pared by 1 base and J by 5 bases, with 11 bases between. CDR1 and CDR2 (germline): LNHNV, YYDKDF (reference sequence). CDR3 length equals 14 residues. The CDR3 DNA sequence: TGTGCCACCAGCAGAGTCAAACCCAGAACTGAAGCTTTCTTT. Its protein product is CATSRVKPRTEAFF. Drawing the rest from reference TRBV15 and TRBJ1-1, the complete variable domain is DAMVIQNPRYQVTQFGKPVTLSCSQTLNHNVMYWYQQKSSQAPKLLFHYYDKDFNNEADTPDNFQSRRPNTSFCFLDIRSPGLGDTAMYLCATSRVKPRTEAFFGQGTRLTVV.

This clonotype was recorded at least ten times. This sequence joins TRBV24-1 and TRBJ1-2, with D tentatively TRBD1 (5 bases). The CDR3 is made up of 13 amino acids. Germline V lookup: CDR1 KGHDR, CDR2 SFDVKD. V lost 5 bases and J 4 bases, leaving 10 bases between the germline ends. The CDR3: CATSAGTIYGYTF. CDR3 in DNA: TGTGCCACCAGTGCAGGGACCATCTATGGCTACACCTTC.

This clonotype was found a few times. DNA of the CDR3: TGTGCCAGCAGCTTAGGTCTAGTCGCTGAAGCTTTCTTT. It translates to CASSLGLVAEAFF. The genes are TRBV11-2 and TRBJ1-1; D is unresolved. This CDR3 region has 13 residues. Trimming left V 1 base short and J 6 bases short, with 9 bases between. CDR1 is SGHAT, CDR2 FQNNGV, per germline.

There are a few counts of this clonotype. V is TRBV18 and J is TRBJ1-6; TRBD1 might be the D (6 bases). Germline loops: CDR1 KGHSH, CDR2 LQKENI. There are 14 residues in the CDR3. V dropped 2 bases and J dropped 7 bases, with 9 bases sitting between them. The CDR3 sequence is CASSPGGVNSPLHF. The CDR3 DNA reads TGTGCCAGCTCACCAGGGGGCGTAAATTCACCCCTCCACTTT.

This clonotype was seen repeatedly, ten times or more. The rearrangement uses TRBV7-9 and TRBJ1-5; perhaps TRBD1 as D (5 bases). Germline V CDR1 and CDR2: SEHNR, FQNEAQ (reference sequence). This CDR3 has 16 amino acids. The V gene lost 3 bases and the J gene lost 0 bases, with 12 bases spanning the gap. The CDR3 protein is CASSFAGDYSNQPQHF. For the CDR3, the DNA is TGTGCCAGCAGCTTCGCGGGGGACTATAGCAATCAGCCCCAGCATTTT.